This T cell receptor beta chain stems from a study of T cell responses to AZD1222 COVID-19 vaccine. Overall study findings and caveats: Among vaccine-associated CD4 TCRs, coverage spanned spike, with dominance at 160-218 and 743-854. Just 5 to 7 AZD1222 recipients were seropositive at baseline. Most donors were white British and more were female, and clonal diversity was possibly underestimated.

Comment on this clone: The antigen remains undetermined.

Losses at the gene ends were 1 base for V and 4 bases for J; bases not matched to a gene: 5. Germline CDR1 reads SGHTA; CDR2 reads FQGNSA. The CDR3 runs 15 residues. Produced via immunoSEQ multiplex PCR; TCRdb's table is partial and in-frame only. The repertoire holds about 130,000 clones, 90% to 95% seen once, with approximately 6.9% in the top ten. The TCR comes from an adult who received the AZD1222 COVID-19 vaccine. Here the sequenced sample was peripheral blood, taken 28 days after the second AZD1222 dose. The J gene is TRBJ2-3, the V gene TRBV7-2; 7 nucleotides line up with TRBD2. The CDR3 is CASSLERGLADTQYF. The DNA of the CDR3 is TGTGCCAGCAGCTTAGAGCGGGGTCTCGCAGATACGCAGTATTTT.